Listed below are T cell receptor beta chains from one sample, sequenced in a study of T cell responses to AZD1222 COVID-19 vaccine. The protocol was immunoSEQ multiplex PCR, while the TCRdb copy is restricted to in-frame clones and leaves out a portion. The sample lists about 150,000 clones; 88% were seen once. Sequencing was performed on peripheral blood, taken on day 0 of AZD1222 vaccination. The receptor source for this set is an adult in good health. Both conserved end residues are part of each CDR3. The order of the fields is clone size, V gene, D gene, J gene, CDR3 DNA, CDR3 protein. D genes are given only for firm matches. Some rows have no size entry. The others give once, few or many, or a class for an expanded clone.

>NA|TRBV19|NA|TRBJ2-2
TGTGCCAGTAGCATCCCTCCCGGGGAGCTGTTTTTT
CASSIPPGELFF
>NA|TRBV5-1|TRBD1|TRBJ1-1
TGCGCCAGCAGCTTGATACGACAGGGCGGGGCTGAAGCTTTCTTT
CASSLIRQGGAEAFF
>NA|TRBV12-3/TRBV12-4|NA|TRBJ1-6
TGTGCCAGCACCTTGGGGCCCTCTCCCCTCCACTTT
CASTLGPSPLHF
>NA|TRBV12-3/TRBV12-4|NA|TRBJ2-1
TGTGCCAGCAACCTTGGAGGGGGCGCTGAGCAGTTCTTC
CASNLGGGAEQFF
>once|TRBV7-9|NA|TRBJ2-2
TGTGCCAGCAGCTTCGGGGGCACCGGGGAGCTGTTTTTT
CASSFGGTGELFF
>NA|TRBV5-6|TRBD1|TRBJ2-7
TGTGCCAGCAGCCCTGGACAGGGTGCCTACGAGCAGTACTTC
CASSPGQGAYEQYF
>NA|TRBV5-6|NA|TRBJ2-7
TGTGCCAGCAGCTTGGGGGACCCGCGTGACGAGCAGTACTTC
CASSLGDPRDEQYF
>NA|TRBV3-1/TRBV3-2|TRBD2|TRBJ2-7
TGTGCCAGCAGCCAAACGGGCGGGGGGACGCAGGGCTACGAGCAGTACTTC
CASSQTGGGTQGYEQYF
>NA|TRBV9|NA|TRBJ1-2
TGTGCCAGCAGCGTAGCTAGACCGGCAGGGGTGGATGGCTACACCTTC
CASSVARPAGVDGYTF
>NA|TRBV14|TRBD1|TRBJ2-5
TGTGCCAGCAGTCCCCGGGCAGGGGGCTCGGAGACCCAGTACTTC
CASSPRAGGSETQYF
>NA|TRBV7-9|TRBD1|TRBJ2-7
TGTGCCAGCAGCCCCGGACAGGGATTAGGTGAGCAGTACTTC
CASSPGQGLGEQYF
>NA|TRBV6-5|NA|TRBJ1-2
TGTGCCAGCAGCCGTGGGGTGAACTATGGCTACACCTTC
CASSRGVNYGYTF
>NA|TRBV5-1|TRBD1|TRBJ1-4
TGCGCCAGCAGCGTCTCCGGGACAGGGGCTGAAAAACTGTTTTTT
CASSVSGTGAEKLFF
>once|TRBV6-5|NA|TRBJ2-3
TGTGCCAGCAGTTATATCGGGGCCCGTTTAGATACGCAGTATTTT
CASSYIGARLDTQYF
>NA|TRBV2|TRBD1|TRBJ2-7
TGTGCCAGCAGTGTCCGGACAGGGGGGAATGGCGAGCAGTACTTC
CASSVRTGGNGEQYF
>NA|TRBV28|NA|TRBJ2-7
TGTGCCAGCACTATAGGTGGGGACGAGCAGTACTTC
CASTIGGDEQYF
>once|TRBV21-1|NA|TRBJ1-6
TGTGCCAGCAGCGCACAGGGGCTTGAGGACTCCTATAATTCACCCCTCCACTTT
CASSAQGLEDSYNSPLHF
>NA|TRBV29-1|NA|TRBJ2-7
TGCAGCTTCCTTCTTGGCGGGGAAAACAGCGAGCAGTACTTC
CSFLLGGENSEQYF
>NA|TRBV5-8|NA|TRBJ2-2
TGTGCCAGCAGCTTGGTGGGGATGGTCACCGGGGAGCTGTTTTTT
CASSLVGMVTGELFF
>NA|TRBV18|NA|TRBJ1-1
TGTGCCAGCTCGCGAATCCTACAGGATTATGGGATGAACACTGAAGCTTTCTTT
CASSRILQDYGMNTEAFF
>NA|TRBV5-4|NA|TRBJ1-3
TGTGCCAGCAGCTTGCAGAACTCTGGAAACACCATATATTTT
CASSLQNSGNTIYF
>once|TRBV19|NA|TRBJ2-5
TGTGCCAGTAGTATTATGGAGACCCAGTACTTC
CASSIMETQYF
>NA|TRBV11-2|NA|TRBJ2-2
TGTGCCAGCAGAGCATTCCTGGGGACCACCGGGGAGCTGTTTTTT
CASRAFLGTTGELFF
>NA|TRBV27|NA|TRBJ2-3
TGTGCCAGCAGTTTCTCGCTTGCCACAGATACGCAGTATTTT
CASSFSLATDTQYF
>NA|TRBV6-5|NA|TRBJ1-5
TGTGCCAGCAAACAGGGTTTCGGCAATCAGCCCCAGCATTTT
CASKQGFGNQPQHF
>NA|TRBV9|NA|TRBJ2-1
TGTGCCAGCAGCAGAGTCAGGAAACCATATGAGCAGTTCTTC
CASSRVRKPYEQFF
>NA|TRBV7-9|NA|TRBJ2-4
TGTGCCAGCAGCCAGCCCTCCAAAAACATTCAGTACTTC
CASSQPSKNIQYF
>NA|TRBV6-5|NA|TRBJ2-1
TGTGCCAGCAGTTACGTTGGGGGCACCTACAATGAGCAGTTCTTC
CASSYVGGTYNEQFF
>NA|TRBV2|NA|TRBJ1-1
TGTGCCAGCAGTGAAGTCGGAGGCCCTGGGGTCCAATTT
CASSEVGGPGVQF
>NA|TRBV21-1|NA|TRBJ1-6
TGTGCCAGCAGCGAGCCAGGGACAGGGCAAGGATTTAATTCACCCCTCCACTTT
CASSEPGTGQGFNSPLHF
>NA|TRBV27|NA|TRBJ1-5
TGTGCCAGCAGCCAGGACAGCCGGGGTCCCCAGCATTTT
CASSQDSRGPQHF
>NA|TRBV6-5|NA|TRBJ1-1
TGTGCCAGCAGCAGAGGGACAAGTGAAGCTTTCTTT
CASSRGTSEAFF
>NA|TRBV3-1/TRBV3-2|NA|TRBJ2-7
TGTGCCAGCAGCCAAGTGCCGGGGGGCGGGCCCTACGAGCAGTACTTC
CASSQVPGGGPYEQYF
>NA|TRBV2|NA|TRBJ1-5
TGTGCCAGCAGTGAAGGTTTGAATAGCAATCAGCCCCAGCATTTT
CASSEGLNSNQPQHF
>NA|TRBV4-3|NA|TRBJ1-2
TGCGCCAGCAGCCTTAGCGTCGGGACCCAAACCTATGGCTACACCTTC
CASSLSVGTQTYGYTF
>NA|TRBV19|TRBD2|TRBJ2-3
TGTGCCAGTAGTAGCCCACTAGCGGGTACAGATACGCAGTATTTT
CASSSPLAGTDTQYF
>NA|TRBV5-8|NA|TRBJ2-3
TGTGCCAGCAGCTTGGCTAGGGGGGGCCAAAGCACAGATACGCAGTATTTT
CASSLARGGQSTDTQYF
>NA|TRBV7-9|NA|TRBJ2-2
TGTGCCAGCAGGGGCAACACCGGGGAGCTGTTTTTT
CASRGNTGELFF
>NA|TRBV4-3|NA|TRBJ2-1
TGCGCCAGCAGCCAAGATTCTACCTCCTACAATGAGCAGTTCTTC
CASSQDSTSYNEQFF
>once|TRBV5-1|TRBD1|TRBJ1-2
TGCGCCAGCAGCCTGAAAAGGGACAGCCTTTCTAACTATGGCTACACCTTC
CASSLKRDSLSNYGYTF
>NA|TRBV6-2/TRBV6-3|NA|TRBJ1-1
TGTGCCAGCAGTTTCAGGGCCCTTATGAACACTGAAGCTTTCTTT
CASSFRALMNTEAFF
>NA|TRBV9|TRBD1|TRBJ1-1
TGTGCCAGCAGCGTAGGGGGACAGGGGATTGAAGCTTTCTTT
CASSVGGQGIEAFF
>NA|TRBV3-1/TRBV3-2|NA|TRBJ2-7
TGTGCCAGCAGCCAAGCTGGCGAGCAGTACTTC
CASSQAGEQYF
>NA|TRBV29-1|NA|TRBJ1-1
TGCAGCGTGACAGACACTCCCCATGAAGCTTTCTTT
CSVTDTPHEAFF
>NA|TRBV7-3|NA|TRBJ2-3
TGTGCCAGCAGCCTCGGGGGAATCACAGATACGCAGTATTTT
CASSLGGITDTQYF
>NA|TRBV4-1|TRBD1|TRBJ2-7
TGCGCCAGCAGCCAAAGACAGGGGGCGTCCTACGAGCAGTACTTC
CASSQRQGASYEQYF
>once|TRBV20-1|NA|TRBJ1-2
TGCAGTGCTAGTCGACAGACCACTAACTATGGCTACACCTTC
CSASRQTTNYGYTF
>many|TRBV4-1|TRBD2|TRBJ2-7
TGCGCCAGCAGCCATCCTAGCGGGGGAACCCACGAGCAGTACTTC
CASSHPSGGTHEQYF
>NA|TRBV5-1|NA|TRBJ1-4
TGCGCCAGCAGCCCTGGACCTAATGAAAAACTGTTTTTT
CASSPGPNEKLFF
>NA|TRBV2|NA|TRBJ2-2
TGTGCCAGCAGTGGGGACTCCCCATGGACCGGGGAGCTGTTTTTT
CASSGDSPWTGELFF
>NA|TRBV5-1|TRBD2|TRBJ2-2
TGCGCCAGCAGAAGGGTAGCGGGGAACACCGGGGAGCTGTTTTTT
CASRRVAGNTGELFF
>NA|TRBV5-1|NA|TRBJ2-3
TGCGCCAGCAGCTCGGACGGAAGGGTGGGGGCAGATACGCAGTATTTT
CASSSDGRVGADTQYF
>NA|TRBV6-5|TRBD1|TRBJ1-6
TGTGCCAGCAGTTCGCGCCAGGGGGCGTCGGGTACACCCCTCCACTTT
CASSSRQGASGTPLHF
>NA|TRBV15|NA|TRBJ1-2
TGTGCCACCAGCAGAGATACCGGGGATCTTCGTTATGGCTACACCTTC
CATSRDTGDLRYGYTF